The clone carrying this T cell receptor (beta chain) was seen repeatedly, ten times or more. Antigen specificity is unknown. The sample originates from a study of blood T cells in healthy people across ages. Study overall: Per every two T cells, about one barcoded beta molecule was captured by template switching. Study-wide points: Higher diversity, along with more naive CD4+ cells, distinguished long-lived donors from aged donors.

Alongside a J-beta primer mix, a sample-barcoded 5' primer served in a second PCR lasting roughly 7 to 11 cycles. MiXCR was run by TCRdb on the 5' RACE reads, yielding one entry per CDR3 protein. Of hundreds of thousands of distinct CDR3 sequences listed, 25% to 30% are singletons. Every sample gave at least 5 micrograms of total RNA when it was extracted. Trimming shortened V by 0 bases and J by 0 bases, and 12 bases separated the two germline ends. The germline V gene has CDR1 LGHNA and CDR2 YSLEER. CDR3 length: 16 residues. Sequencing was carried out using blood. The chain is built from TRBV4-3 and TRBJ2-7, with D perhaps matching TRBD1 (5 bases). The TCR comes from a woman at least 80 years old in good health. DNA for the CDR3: TGCGCCAGCAGCCAAGATCCGGCAGACAGCTCCTACGAGCAGTACTTC. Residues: CASSQDPADSSYEQYF.